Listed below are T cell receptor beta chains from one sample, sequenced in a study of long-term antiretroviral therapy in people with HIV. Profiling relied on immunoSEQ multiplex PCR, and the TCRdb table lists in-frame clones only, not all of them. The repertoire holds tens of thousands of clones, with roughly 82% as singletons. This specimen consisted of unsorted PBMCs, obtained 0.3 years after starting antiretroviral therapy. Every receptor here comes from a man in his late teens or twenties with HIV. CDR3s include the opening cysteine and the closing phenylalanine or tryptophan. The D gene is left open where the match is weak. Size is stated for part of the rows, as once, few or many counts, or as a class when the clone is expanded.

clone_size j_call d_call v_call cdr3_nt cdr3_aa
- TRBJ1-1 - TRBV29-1 TGCATCGCCACCTTTCAACAGTACACTGAAGCTTTCTTT CIATFQQYTEAFF
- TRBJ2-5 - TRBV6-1 TGTGCCAGCGTTATGGGAGAGACCCAGTACTTC CASVMGETQYF
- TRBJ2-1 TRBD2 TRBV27 TGTGCCAGCAGCCGGCTAGCGGGGGGCTTCAATGAGCAGTTCTTC CASSRLAGGFNEQFF
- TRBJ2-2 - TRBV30 TGTGCCTGGAGTTGGGCAGGGTGGAACACCGGGGAGCTGTTTTTT CAWSWAGWNTGELFF
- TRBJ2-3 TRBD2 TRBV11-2 TGTGCCAGCAGCCTCCGGACTAGCAGCTCGCGAGATACGCAGTATTTT CASSLRTSSSRDTQYF
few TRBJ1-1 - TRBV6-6 TGTGCCAGCAGTTCCGCAACACCGAACACTGAAGCTTTCTTT CASSSATPNTEAFF
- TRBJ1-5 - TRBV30 TGTGCCTGGAACAAAGGAGCAAGCAATCAGCCCCAGCATTTT CAWNKGASNQPQHF
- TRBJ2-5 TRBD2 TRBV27 TGTGCCAGCAGCACCGGGACTAGAGGCTTAGAGACCCAGTACTTC CASSTGTRGLETQYF
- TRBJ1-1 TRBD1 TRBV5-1 TGCGCCAGCAGACAAACAGGGGAGAACACTGAAGCTTTCTTT CASRQTGENTEAFF
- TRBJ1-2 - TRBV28 TGTGCCAGCAGAGCACTATCGGGACACATCTATGGCTACACCTTC CASRALSGHIYGYTF
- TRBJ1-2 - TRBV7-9 TGTGCCAGCAGCCCGACCGGGACGGTAAACTATGGCTACACCTTC CASSPTGTVNYGYTF
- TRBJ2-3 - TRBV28 TGTGCCAGCAGCCCGAGCGCAGATACGCAGTATTTT CASSPSADTQYF
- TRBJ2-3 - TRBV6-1 TGTGCCAGCAGTATTACAGGGAGGGATACGCAGTATTTT CASSITGRDTQYF
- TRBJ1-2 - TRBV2 TGTGCCAGCAGTGTCGAGTATTCGGGCTACACCTTC CASSVEYSGYTF
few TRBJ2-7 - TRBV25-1 TGTGCCAGCAGTGAGCGGACCGCCTACGAGCAGTACTTC CASSERTAYEQYF
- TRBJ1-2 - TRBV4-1 TGCGCCAGCAGCCAAGATAGTGTCAGGATTCCTACCTATGGCTACACCTTC CASSQDSVRIPTYGYTF
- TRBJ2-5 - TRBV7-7 TGTGCTAGCAGCTCCCCGCCGCAAGAGACCCAGTACTTC CASSSPPQETQYF
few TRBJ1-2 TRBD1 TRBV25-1 TGTGCCAGCAGTGAAGGACAGGTGAGAGGCTACACCTTC CASSEGQVRGYTF
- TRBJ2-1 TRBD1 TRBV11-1 TGTGCCAGCACCCGAGGACAGGGTAAATCCCCCTACAATGAGCAGTTCTTC CASTRGQGKSPYNEQFF
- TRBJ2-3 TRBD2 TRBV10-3 TGTGCCATGCACCACCCACCCGGGACTAGCGGGAGCCCCCGTGGCACAGATACGCAGTATTTT CAMHHPPGTSGSPRGTDTQYF
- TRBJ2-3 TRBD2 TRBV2 TGTGCCAGCGGCTCCGCTAGCGGGAAAGATACGCAGTATTTT CASGSASGKDTQYF
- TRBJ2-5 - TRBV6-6 TGTGCCAGCAGTTACTCCCCCAGTTGGGAGACCCAGTACTTC CASSYSPSWETQYF
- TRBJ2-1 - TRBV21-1 TGTGCCAGCAGCAAAGAGGGCGGGAGGGCCGGGTCCTACAATGAGCAGTTCTTC CASSKEGGRAGSYNEQFF
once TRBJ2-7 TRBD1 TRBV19 TGTGCCAGTAGCCCTCTAGGGGGACAGGGCTACGAGCAGTACTTC CASSPLGGQGYEQYF
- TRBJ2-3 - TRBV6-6 TGTGCCATCGATTCGGATACGCAGTATTTT CAIDSDTQYF
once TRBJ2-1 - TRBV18 TGTGCCAGCTCAAGGCAGAGGGACTACAATGAGCAGTTCTTC CASSRQRDYNEQFF
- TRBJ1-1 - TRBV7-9 TGTGCCAGCATCGCGCCGGGATTCACTGAAGCTTTCTTT CASIAPGFTEAFF